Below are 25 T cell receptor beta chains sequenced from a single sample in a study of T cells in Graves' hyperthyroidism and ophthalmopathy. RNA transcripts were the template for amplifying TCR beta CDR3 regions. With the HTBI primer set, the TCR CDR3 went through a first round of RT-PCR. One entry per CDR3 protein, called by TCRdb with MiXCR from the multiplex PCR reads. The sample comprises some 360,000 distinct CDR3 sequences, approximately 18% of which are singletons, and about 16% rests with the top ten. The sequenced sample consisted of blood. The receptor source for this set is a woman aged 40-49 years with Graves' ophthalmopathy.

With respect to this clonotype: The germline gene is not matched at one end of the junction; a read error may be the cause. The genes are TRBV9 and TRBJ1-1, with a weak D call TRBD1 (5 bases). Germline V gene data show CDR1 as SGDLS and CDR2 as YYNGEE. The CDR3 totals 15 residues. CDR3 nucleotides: TGTGGCAGCAGCTCTCAGGGTTTGGGGAACACTGAAGCTTTCTTT. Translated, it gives CGSSSQGLGNTEAFF. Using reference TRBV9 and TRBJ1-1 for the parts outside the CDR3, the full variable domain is DSGVTQTPKHLITATGQRVTLRCSPRSGDLSVYWYQQSLDQGLQFLIQYYNGEERAKGNILERFSAQQFPDLHSELNLSSLELGDSALYFCGSSSQGLGNTEAFFGQGTRLTVV.

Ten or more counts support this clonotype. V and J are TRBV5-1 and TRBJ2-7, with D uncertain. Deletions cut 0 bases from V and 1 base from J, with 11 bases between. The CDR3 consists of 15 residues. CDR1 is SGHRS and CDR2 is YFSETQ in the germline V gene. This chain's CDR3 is CASSLAAVRSYEQYF. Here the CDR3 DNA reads TGCGCCAGCAGCTTGGCCGCGGTGCGATCCTACGAGCAGTACTTC.

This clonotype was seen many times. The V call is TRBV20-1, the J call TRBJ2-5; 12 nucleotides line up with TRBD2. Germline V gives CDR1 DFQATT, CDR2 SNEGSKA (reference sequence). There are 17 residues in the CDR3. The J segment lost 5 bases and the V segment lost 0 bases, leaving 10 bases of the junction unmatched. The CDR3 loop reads CSARDPASGRASETQYF. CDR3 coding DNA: TGCAGTGCTAGAGATCCCGCTAGCGGGAGGGCCAGTGAGACCCAGTACTTC.

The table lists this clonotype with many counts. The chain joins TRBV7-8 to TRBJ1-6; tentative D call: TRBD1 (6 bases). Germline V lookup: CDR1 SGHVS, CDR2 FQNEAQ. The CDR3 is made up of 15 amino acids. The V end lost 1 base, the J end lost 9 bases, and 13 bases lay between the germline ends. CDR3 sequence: CASSLGGAYASPLHF. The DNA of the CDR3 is TGTGCCAGCAGCTTAGGGGGGGCCTATGCTTCACCCCTCCACTTT.

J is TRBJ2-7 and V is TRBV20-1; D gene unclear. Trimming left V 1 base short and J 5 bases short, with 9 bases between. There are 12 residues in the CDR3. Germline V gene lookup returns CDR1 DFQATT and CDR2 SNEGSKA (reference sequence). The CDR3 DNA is TGCAGTGCTAGAGGGAACGTCCACGAGCAGTACTTC. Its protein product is CSARGNVHEQYF.

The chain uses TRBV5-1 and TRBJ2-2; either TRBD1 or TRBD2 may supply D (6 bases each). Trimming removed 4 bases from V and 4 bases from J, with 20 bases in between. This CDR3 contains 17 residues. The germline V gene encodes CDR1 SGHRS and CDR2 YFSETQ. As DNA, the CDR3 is TGCGCCAGCAGCCCTCCACGGGGGCAGGGAGCCACCGGGGAGCTGTTTTTT. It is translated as CASSPPRGQGATGELFF.

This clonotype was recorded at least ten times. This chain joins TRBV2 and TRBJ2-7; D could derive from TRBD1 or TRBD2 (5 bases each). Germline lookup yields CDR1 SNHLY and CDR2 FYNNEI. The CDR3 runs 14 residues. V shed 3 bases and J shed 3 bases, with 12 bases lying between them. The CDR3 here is CASSDPPGSYEQYF. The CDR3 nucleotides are TGTGCCAGCAGTGATCCGCCAGGGAGCTACGAGCAGTACTTC.

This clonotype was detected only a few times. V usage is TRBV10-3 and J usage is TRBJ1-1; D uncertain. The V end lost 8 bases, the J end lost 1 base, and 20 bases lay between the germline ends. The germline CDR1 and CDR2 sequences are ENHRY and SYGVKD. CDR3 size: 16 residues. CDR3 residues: CAIHPSWLTENTEAFF. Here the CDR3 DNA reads TGTGCCATCCACCCATCATGGTTAACAGAGAACACTGAAGCTTTCTTT.

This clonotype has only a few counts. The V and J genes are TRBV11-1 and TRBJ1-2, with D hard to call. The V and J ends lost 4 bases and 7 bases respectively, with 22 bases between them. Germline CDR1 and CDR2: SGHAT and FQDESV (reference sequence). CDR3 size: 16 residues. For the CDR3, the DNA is TGTGCCAGCAGCTATAGGCTTATGGGCGACCTATTTGGCTACACCTTC. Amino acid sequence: CASSYRLMGDLFGYTF. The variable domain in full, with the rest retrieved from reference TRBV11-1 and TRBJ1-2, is EAEVAQSPRYKITEKSQAVAFWCDPISGHATLYWYRQILGQGPELLVQFQDESVVDDSQLPKDRFSAERLKGVDSTLKIQPAELGDSAMYLCASSYRLMGDLFGYTFGSGTRLTVV.

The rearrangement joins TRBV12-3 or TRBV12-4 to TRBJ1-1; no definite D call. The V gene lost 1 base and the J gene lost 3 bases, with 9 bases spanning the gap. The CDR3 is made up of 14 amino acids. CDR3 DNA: TGTGCCAGCAGTTTAGTTAGTGGTTACACTGAAGCTTTCTTT. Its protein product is CASSLVSGYTEAFF.

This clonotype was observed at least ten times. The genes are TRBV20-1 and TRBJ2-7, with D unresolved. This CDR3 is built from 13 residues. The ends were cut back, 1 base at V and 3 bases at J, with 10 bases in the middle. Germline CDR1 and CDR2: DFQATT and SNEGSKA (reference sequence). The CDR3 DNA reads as TGCAGTGCTAGAGTGAGGCCCCGCTACGAGCAGTACTTC. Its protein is CSARVRPRYEQYF.

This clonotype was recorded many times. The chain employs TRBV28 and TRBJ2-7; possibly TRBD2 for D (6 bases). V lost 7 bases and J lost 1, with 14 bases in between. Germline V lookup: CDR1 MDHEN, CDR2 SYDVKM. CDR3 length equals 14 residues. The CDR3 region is CASTLAGTSYEQYF. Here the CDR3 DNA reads TGTGCCAGCACCCTCGCCGGGACTTCCTACGAGCAGTACTTC.

The CDR3 is CASRIGTGDYGYTF. The CDR3 DNA is TGTGCCAGCAGAATTGGGACAGGAGACTATGGCTACACCTTC. This chain links TRBV12-3 or TRBV12-4 with TRBJ1-2, with TRBD1 matching 8 bases. The CDR3 covers 14 residues. V shed 6 bases and J 3 bases; nucleotides not matched to a gene: 6.

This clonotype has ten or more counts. The CDR3 is CASSLVVAGGGANVLTF. The CDR3 DNA follows: TGTGCCAGCAGCTTAGTCGTTGCAGGGGGTGGGGCCAACGTCCTGACTTTC. The chain couples TRBV11-3 to TRBJ2-6, with 7 bases identical to TRBD1. Germline values: CDR1 SGHNT, CDR2 YENEEA. V lost 1 base and J lost 3; bases outside the gene matches: 6. The CDR3 extends over 17 amino acids. Full variable domain (missing parts from reference TRBV11-3 and TRBJ2-6): EAGVVQSPRYKIIEKKQPVAFWCNPISGHNTLYWYLQNLGQGPELLIRYENEEAVDDSQLPKDRFSAERLKGVDSTLKIQPAELGDSAVYLCASSLVVAGGGANVLTFGAGSRLTVL.

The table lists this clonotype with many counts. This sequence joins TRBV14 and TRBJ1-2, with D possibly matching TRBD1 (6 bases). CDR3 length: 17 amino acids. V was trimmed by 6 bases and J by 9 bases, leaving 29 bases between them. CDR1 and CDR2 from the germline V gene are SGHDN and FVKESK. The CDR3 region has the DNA TGTGCCAGCAGACCAACACCTAACAGGGATCGGTTTCTTAGCTACACCTTC. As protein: CASRPTPNRDRFLSYTF.

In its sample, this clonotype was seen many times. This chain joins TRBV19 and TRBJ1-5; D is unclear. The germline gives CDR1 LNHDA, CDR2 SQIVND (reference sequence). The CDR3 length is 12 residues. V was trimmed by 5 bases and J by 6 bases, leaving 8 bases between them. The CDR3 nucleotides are TGTGCCAGTAGTCCGCAGTTTCAGCCCCAGCATTTT. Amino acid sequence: CASSPQFQPQHF.

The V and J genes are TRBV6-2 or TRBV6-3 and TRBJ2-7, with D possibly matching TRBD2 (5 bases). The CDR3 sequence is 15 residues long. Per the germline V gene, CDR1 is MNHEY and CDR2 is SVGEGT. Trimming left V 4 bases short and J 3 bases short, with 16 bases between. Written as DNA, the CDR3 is TGTGCCAGCAGTTCCCCCCGAGAGGGCGGCTACGAGCAGTACTTC. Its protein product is CASSSPREGGYEQYF.

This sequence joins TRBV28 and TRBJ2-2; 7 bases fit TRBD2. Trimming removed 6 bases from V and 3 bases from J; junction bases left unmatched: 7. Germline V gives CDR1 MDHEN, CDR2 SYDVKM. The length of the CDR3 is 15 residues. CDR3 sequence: CASSPRTSYTGELFF. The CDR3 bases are TGTGCCAGCAGCCCCAGGACTAGTTACACCGGGGAGCTGTTTTTT.

This CDR3 is CASRGAGASEQYF. The CDR3 coding sequence is TGTGCCAGCAGGGGAGCGGGAGCTAGTGAGCAGTACTTC. V gene TRBV6-1 combines with J gene TRBJ2-7; 8 bases map to TRBD2. The CDR3 runs 13 residues. Trimming took 6 bases from V and 7 from J; bases not matched to a gene: 8. Germline assignment: CDR1 MNHNS and CDR2 SASEGT.

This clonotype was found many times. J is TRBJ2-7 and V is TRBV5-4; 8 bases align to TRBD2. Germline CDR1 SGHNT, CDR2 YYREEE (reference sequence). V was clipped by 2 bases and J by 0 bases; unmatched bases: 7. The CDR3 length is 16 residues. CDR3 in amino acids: CASSFGGGGSSYEQYF. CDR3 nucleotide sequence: TGTGCCAGCAGCTTCGGGGGGGGCGGAAGCTCCTACGAGCAGTACTTC.

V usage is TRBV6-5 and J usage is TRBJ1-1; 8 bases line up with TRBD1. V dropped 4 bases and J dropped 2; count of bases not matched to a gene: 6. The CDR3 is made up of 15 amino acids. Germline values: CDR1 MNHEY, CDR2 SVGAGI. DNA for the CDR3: TGTGCCAGCAGTTTGGGACAGGCCTACAACACTGAAGCTTTCTTT. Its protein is CASSLGQAYNTEAFF.

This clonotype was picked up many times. The CDR3 region has the DNA TGTGCCAGTAGTATCGGCAGGGGCACCGGGGAGCTGTTTTTT. Translating it yields CASSIGRGTGELFF. The J gene is TRBJ2-2, the V gene TRBV19; possibly TRBD1 for D (6 bases). V was pared by 3 bases and J by 4 bases, with 9 bases between. There are 14 residues in the CDR3. Germline V gene data show CDR1 as LNHDA and CDR2 as SQIVND (reference sequence).

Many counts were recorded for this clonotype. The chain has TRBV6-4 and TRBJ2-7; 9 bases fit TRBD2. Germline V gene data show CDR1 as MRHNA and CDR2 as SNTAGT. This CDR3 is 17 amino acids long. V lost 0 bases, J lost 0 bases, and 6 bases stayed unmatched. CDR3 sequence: CASSDSSGRYYSYEQYF. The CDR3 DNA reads TGTGCCAGCAGTGACTCGAGCGGGAGGTACTACTCCTACGAGCAGTACTTC.

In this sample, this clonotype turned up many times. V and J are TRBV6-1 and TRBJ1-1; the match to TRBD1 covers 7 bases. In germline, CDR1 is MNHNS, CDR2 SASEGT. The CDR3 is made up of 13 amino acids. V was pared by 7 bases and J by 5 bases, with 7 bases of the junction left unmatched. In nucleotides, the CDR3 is TGTGCCAGCACCGACAGGGCTTGGACTGAAGCTTTCTTT. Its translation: CASTDRAWTEAFF.

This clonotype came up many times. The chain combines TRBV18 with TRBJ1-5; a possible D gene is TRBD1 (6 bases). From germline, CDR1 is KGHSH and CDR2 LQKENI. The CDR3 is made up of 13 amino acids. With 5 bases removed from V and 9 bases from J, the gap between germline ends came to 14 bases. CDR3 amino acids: CASSYLDRSPQHF. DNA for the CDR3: TGTGCCAGCTCATATCTCGACAGGTCGCCCCAGCATTTT.